The 26 T cell receptor beta chains below were found in one sample sequenced in a study of blood T cell repertoires in COVID-19. The table came from immunoSEQ multiplex PCR; TCRdb's copy has only in-frame clones and leaves some out. This sample yields 24,000 or so clones, of which roughly 80% are seen a single time; about three fifths belongs to the top ten. Sequenced sample: peripheral blood. All receptors come from a woman older than 75 with acute or convalescent COVID-19.

The chain combines TRBV6-5 with TRBJ1-5, with 10 bases lining up with TRBD1. The germline gives CDR1 MNHEY, CDR2 SVGAGI. Trimming cost V 6 bases and J 2 bases; bases outside gene matches: 4. This CDR3 contains 15 residues. The CDR3 is CASSRGQGGNQPQHF. The CDR3 nucleotides are TGTGCCAGCAGCAGAGGACAGGGGGGCAATCAGCCCCAGCATTTT.

V gene TRBV7-8 combines with J gene TRBJ1-4; 8 bases are a match to TRBD1. This CDR3 is 18 amino acids long. Germline assignment: CDR1 SGHVS and CDR2 FQNEAQ. V gave up 1 base and J gave up 3 bases; unmatched junction bases: 10. CDR3 coding DNA: TGTGCCAGCAGCTTAGGGTGGGGCAGGGGGCTATCTAATGAAAAACTGTTTTTT. It codes for CASSLGWGRGLSNEKLFF.

This rearrangement joins TRBV10-3 to TRBJ1-1; D gene unclear. CDR1 ENHRY and CDR2 SYGVKD come from the germline V gene. Trimming took 3 bases from V and 1 from J, leaving 9 bases between them. The CDR3 is 14 amino acids. CDR3 DNA: TGTGCCATCAGTGATAACGGAGAGAACACTGAAGCTTTCTTT. Its protein is CAISDNGENTEAFF.

The chain joins TRBV4-1 to TRBJ2-7, with D possibly TRBD2 on 6 matching bases. V was clipped by 3 bases and J by 7 bases, with 25 bases between them. CDR3 length: 17 residues. The germline CDR1 and CDR2 sequences are MGHRA and YSYEKL. The CDR3 sequence is CASSQGPANSGEVEQYF. In nucleotides, the CDR3 is TGCGCCAGCAGCCAGGGACCAGCAAACTCGGGAGAGGTTGAGCAGTACTTC.

V usage is TRBV5-4 and J usage is TRBJ1-3, with 9 positions matching TRBD1. The CDR3 is made up of 16 amino acids. The V and J ends lost 3 bases and 3 bases, in that order; junction bases with no gene match: 7. Germline V gene lookup returns CDR1 SGHNT and CDR2 YYREEE (reference sequence). CDR3 DNA: TGTGCCAGCAGCTCCTGGGACAGGGTTCTTGGAAACACCATATATTTT. It translates to CASSSWDRVLGNTIYF.

The chain joins TRBV11-3 to TRBJ2-1; tentatively, D is TRBD2 (6 bases). CDR3 length: 15 residues. From germline, CDR1 is SGHNT and CDR2 YENEEA. Trimming took off 3 bases at V and 0 bases at J, with 9 bases between the two ends. The CDR3 DNA follows: TGTGCCAGCAGCTTGGGGACTGCCTCCTACAATGAGCAGTTCTTC. Its protein is CASSLGTASYNEQFF.

The chain's CDR3 is CASSPTGTGGYTF. DNA of the CDR3: TGTGCCAGCTCCCCGACAGGGACGGGAGGCTACACCTTC. J is TRBJ1-2 and V is TRBV18; 7 nucleotides agree with TRBD1. Trimming took 6 bases from V and 8 from J; bases not matched to a gene: 9. The CDR3 loop spans 13 amino acids. CDR1 is KGHSH, CDR2 LQKENI, per germline.

The chain couples TRBV5-1 to TRBJ1-4; TRBD1 agrees at 8 bases. The CDR3 extends over 15 amino acids. CDR1 and CDR2 (germline): SGHRS, YFSETQ. The trim removed 1 base at V and 2 bases at J, leaving 1 base unmatched. The CDR3 sequence is CASSLQGATNEKLFF. The CDR3 bases are TGCGCCAGCAGCTTGCAGGGGGCCACTAATGAAAAACTGTTTTTT.

The gene calls are TRBV12-3 or TRBV12-4 and TRBJ1-2; 9 positions agree with TRBD1. The V and J ends lost 5 bases and 7 bases, in that order; junction bases with no gene match: 5. This CDR3 is 13 amino acids long. CDR3 DNA sequence: TGTGCCAGCAGTCCACAGGGGGCTAGTGGCTACACCTTC. This encodes CASSPQGASGYTF.

The CDR3: CASQGPGQETQYF. In DNA form, the CDR3 reads TGCGCCTCACAAGGACCGGGACAAGAGACCCAGTACTTC. This chain joins TRBV4-1 and TRBJ2-5; weak D call: TRBD2 (5 bases). This CDR3 has 13 residues. Deletions cut 11 bases from V and 2 bases from J, with 15 bases between. The germline gives CDR1 MGHRA, CDR2 YSYEKL.

The J gene is TRBJ2-7, the V gene TRBV12-3 or TRBV12-4; tentative D call: TRBD1 (6 bases). Trimming took off 5 bases at V and 3 bases at J, with 8 bases between the two ends. CDR3 size: 12 residues. The CDR3 nucleotides read TGTGCCAGCAGTCTACAGGGCTACGAGCAGTACTTC. It yields the protein CASSLQGYEQYF.

This clone was seen once. The genes are TRBV11-2 and TRBJ2-3, with 12 bases fitting TRBD2. The CDR3 extends over 17 amino acids. J gave up 2 bases and V 1 base, and 4 bases lay outside the gene matches. Germline CDR1 and CDR2: SGHAT and FQNNGV. Here the CDR3 reads CASSLGLAGGLTDTQYF. The CDR3 coding sequence is TGTGCCAGCAGCTTAGGGCTAGCGGGAGGGCTCACAGATACGCAGTATTTT.

This chain links TRBV5-1 with TRBJ1-1, with 8 positions matching TRBD1. With 4 bases clipped from V and 5 bases from J, the junction kept 10 bases outside the gene matches. There are 15 residues in the CDR3. Germline values: CDR1 SGHRS, CDR2 YFSETQ. CDR3 in amino acids: CASSATQGAGTEAFF. CDR3 coding DNA: TGCGCCAGCAGCGCAACCCAGGGGGCAGGTACTGAAGCTTTCTTT.

The chain links TRBV6-5 to TRBJ2-3, with 8 bases matching TRBD1. The CDR3 has 15 amino acids. CDR1 is MNHEY, CDR2 SVGAGI, per germline. Trimming cost V 7 bases and J 6 bases; bases outside gene matches: 12. CDR3 residues: CASIRTGLATDTQYF. CDR3 DNA sequence: TGTGCCAGCATACGGACAGGGCTGGCAACTGATACGCAGTATTTT.

The chain has TRBV5-1 and TRBJ1-6; 7 bases fit TRBD1. The length of the CDR3 is 14 residues. J was trimmed by 7 bases and V by 4 bases; bases with no gene match: 5. The germline gives CDR1 SGHRS, CDR2 YFSETQ. The CDR3 DNA is TGCGCCAGCAGCCGGGACAGCGGAAATTCACCCCTCCACTTT. Amino acid sequence: CASSRDSGNSPLHF. The full variable domain, rest sourced from reference TRBV5-1 and TRBJ1-6, is KAGVTQTPRYLIKTRGQQVTLSCSPISGHRSVSWYQQTPGQGLQFLFEYFSETQRNKGNFPGRFSGRQFSNSRSEMNVSTLELGDSALYLCASSRDSGNSPLHFGNGTRLTVT.

This clone showed up just a few times. This chain links TRBV7-2 with TRBJ2-3, with D possibly being TRBD2 (7 bases). The germline V gene encodes CDR1 SGHTA and CDR2 FQGNSA. The CDR3 is 16 amino acids. Trimming cost V 4 bases and J 0 bases, with 14 bases left between them. The CDR3 protein is CASSWGGRGSTDTQYF. The CDR3 DNA follows: TGTGCCAGCAGCTGGGGGGGGCGGGGTAGCACAGATACGCAGTATTTT.

The chain has TRBV19 and TRBJ1-5, with 8 bases that match TRBD1. This CDR3 comprises 15 residues. V lost 3 bases to trimming and J lost 4 bases; unmatched junction nucleotides: 5. Germline CDR1 is LNHDA and CDR2 is SQIVND (reference sequence). The chain's CDR3 is CASSMGQGANQPQHF. The CDR3 DNA reads TGTGCCAGTAGTATGGGGCAGGGGGCGAATCAGCCCCAGCATTTT.

The rearrangement uses TRBV12-3 or TRBV12-4 and TRBJ1-6; unclear D gene. The CDR3 is 13 residues long. V lost 3 bases to trimming and J lost 9 bases, with 9 bases between them. In DNA, the CDR3 is TGTGCCAGCAGTTTGACCGCGGGTTCACCCCTCCACTTT. This translates into CASSLTAGSPLHF.

CDR3: CASSQGRWTEAFF. In DNA form, the CDR3 reads TGTGCCAGCAGCCAGGGTAGATGGACTGAAGCTTTCTTT. The V gene is TRBV9, the J gene TRBJ1-1; TRBD1 might be the D (5 bases). This CDR3 is built from 13 residues. Looked up from germline, CDR1 is SGDLS and CDR2 is YYNGEE. Trimming took off 4 bases at V and 5 bases at J, with 12 bases between the two ends.

This chain uses TRBV5-1 with TRBJ2-7; 11 bases line up with TRBD2. V dropped 4 bases and J dropped 4; count of bases not matched to a gene: 4. This CDR3 is 14 amino acids long. From germline, CDR1 is SGHRS and CDR2 YFSETQ. The CDR3 sequence: CASSLGTSGYEQYF. CDR3 coding DNA: TGCGCCAGCAGCCTGGGGACTAGCGGTTACGAGCAGTACTTC.

On this clone itself: The sample carries other DNA sequences with the same CDR3. The chain is built from TRBV3-1 (or the pseudogene TRBV3-2) and TRBJ1-1; 7 nucleotides line up with TRBD1. CDR1 and CDR2 (germline): LGHDT, YNNKEL (reference sequence). This CDR3 comprises 13 residues. The junction had 3 bases not matched to a gene; V was cut back by 4 bases and J by 4 bases. The CDR3 region is CASSPRQGTEAFF. The CDR3 coding sequence is TGTGCCAGCAGCCCTCGACAGGGCACTGAAGCTTTCTTT.

Only a few counts were recorded for this clone. The rearrangement links TRBV14 to TRBJ1-1; possibly TRBD1 for D (5 bases). In germline, CDR1 is SGHDN, CDR2 FVKESK. The V gene lost 4 bases and the J gene lost 5 bases, with 14 bases spanning the gap. The CDR3 is 14 amino acids. The CDR3 is CASSPLGGWTEAFF. CDR3 bases: TGTGCCAGCAGCCCCCTCGGGGGATGGACTGAAGCTTTCTTT.

This clone has a handful of counts. This rearrangement joins TRBV5-1 to TRBJ1-2; 8 bases match TRBD1. Germline V gene sequence: CDR1 SGHRS, CDR2 YFSETQ. CDR3 length equals 14 residues. With 4 bases clipped from V and 7 bases from J, the junction kept 9 bases outside the gene matches. CDR3 sequence (DNA): TGCGCCAGCAGCCCACTGACAGGGGATGGTGGCTACACCTTC. Translating it yields CASSPLTGDGGYTF.

The J gene is TRBJ2-2, the V gene TRBV3-1 (or the pseudogene TRBV3-2), with 7 bases identical to TRBD1. Germline V gene data show CDR1 as LGHDT and CDR2 as YNNKEL (reference sequence). The V and J ends lost 4 bases and 4 bases, in that order; junction bases with no gene match: 6. The CDR3 runs to 15 residues. In nucleotides, the CDR3 is TGTGCCAGCAGCCTATTTAAGGGGGCCACCGGGGAGCTGTTTTTT. This sequence encodes CASSLFKGATGELFF.

The CDR3 protein is CASRGRDTQYF. CDR3 nucleotides: TGCGCCAGCAGAGGGAGGGATACGCAGTATTTT. The chain joins TRBV10-2 to TRBJ2-3; TRBD2 might be the D (6 bases). V lost 6 bases and J lost 6, with 7 bases in between. The CDR3 extends over 11 amino acids. CDR1 is WSHSY, CDR2 SAAADI, per germline.

A remark on this clone: Because the CDR3's place on the DNA is in doubt, the DNA is left out and the CDR3 is given as listed by TCRdb. The chain has TRBV21-1 and TRBJ1-4. TRBV21-1 is noted as a pseudogene. The CDR3 length equals 16 residues, ends included. The CDR3 spells CASSFGGGATNEKLFF.